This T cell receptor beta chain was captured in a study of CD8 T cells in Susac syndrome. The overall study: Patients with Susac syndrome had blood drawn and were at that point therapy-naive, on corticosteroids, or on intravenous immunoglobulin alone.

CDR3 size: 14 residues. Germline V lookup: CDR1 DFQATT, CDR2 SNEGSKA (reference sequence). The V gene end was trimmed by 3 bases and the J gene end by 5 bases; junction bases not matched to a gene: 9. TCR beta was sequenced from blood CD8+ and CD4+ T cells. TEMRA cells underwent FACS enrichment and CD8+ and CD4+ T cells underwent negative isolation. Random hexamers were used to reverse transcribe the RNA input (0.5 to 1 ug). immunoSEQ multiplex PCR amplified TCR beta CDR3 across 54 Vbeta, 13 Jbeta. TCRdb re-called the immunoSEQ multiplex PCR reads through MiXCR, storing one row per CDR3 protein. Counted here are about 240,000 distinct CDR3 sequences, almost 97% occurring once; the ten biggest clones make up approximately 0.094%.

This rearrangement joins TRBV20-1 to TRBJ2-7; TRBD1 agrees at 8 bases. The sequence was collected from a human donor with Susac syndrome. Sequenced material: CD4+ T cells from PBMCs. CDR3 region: CSASMGQGADEQYF. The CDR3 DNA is TGCAGTGCTAGTATGGGTCAGGGGGCGGACGAGCAGTACTTC.